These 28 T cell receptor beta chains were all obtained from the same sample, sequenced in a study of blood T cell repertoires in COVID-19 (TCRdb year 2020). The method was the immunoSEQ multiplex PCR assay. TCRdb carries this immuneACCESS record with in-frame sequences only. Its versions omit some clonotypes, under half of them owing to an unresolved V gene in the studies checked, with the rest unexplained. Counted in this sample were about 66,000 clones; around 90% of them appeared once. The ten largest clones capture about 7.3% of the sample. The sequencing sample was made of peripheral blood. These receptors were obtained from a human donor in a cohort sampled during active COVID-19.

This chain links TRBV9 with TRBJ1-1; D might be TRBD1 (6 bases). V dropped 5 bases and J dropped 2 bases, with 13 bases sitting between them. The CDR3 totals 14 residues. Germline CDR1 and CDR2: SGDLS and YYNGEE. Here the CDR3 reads CASSSGTLNTEAFF. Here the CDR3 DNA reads TGTGCCAGCAGTTCCGGGACACTTAACACTGAAGCTTTCTTT.

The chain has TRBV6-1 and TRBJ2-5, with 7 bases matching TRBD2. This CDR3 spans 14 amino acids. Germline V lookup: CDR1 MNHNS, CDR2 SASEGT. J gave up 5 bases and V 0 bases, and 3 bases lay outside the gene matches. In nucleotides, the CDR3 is TGTGCCAGCAGTGAAGCTGGGCGGGGGGAGACCCAGTACTTC. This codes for CASSEAGRGETQYF.

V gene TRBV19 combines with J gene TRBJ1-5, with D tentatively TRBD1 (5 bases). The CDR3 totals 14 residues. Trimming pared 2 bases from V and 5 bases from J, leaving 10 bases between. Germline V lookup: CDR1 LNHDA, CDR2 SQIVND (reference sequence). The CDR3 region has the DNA TGTGCCAGTAGTATATCACAGGAAGATCAGCCCCAGCATTTT. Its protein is CASSISQEDQPQHF.

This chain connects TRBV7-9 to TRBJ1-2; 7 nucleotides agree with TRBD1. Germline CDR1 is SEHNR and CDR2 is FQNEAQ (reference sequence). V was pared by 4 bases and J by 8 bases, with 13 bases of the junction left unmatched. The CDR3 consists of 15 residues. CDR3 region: CASSSSPTGTSGYTF. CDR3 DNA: TGTGCCAGCAGCTCCTCGCCGACAGGGACGTCGGGCTACACCTTC.

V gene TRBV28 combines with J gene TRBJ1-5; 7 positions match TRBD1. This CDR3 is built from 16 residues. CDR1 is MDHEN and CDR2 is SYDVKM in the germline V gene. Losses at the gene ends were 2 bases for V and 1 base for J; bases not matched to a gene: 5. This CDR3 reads CASSLGAGGSNQPQHF. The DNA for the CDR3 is TGTGCCAGCAGTTTAGGGGCAGGGGGGAGCAATCAGCCCCAGCATTTT.

The CDR3 coding sequence is TGTGCCAGCAGCCGGATACTAGCGGGGGGCTCGGAGACCCAGTACTTC. It translates to CASSRILAGGSETQYF. V is TRBV7-2 and J is TRBJ2-5; 12 positions agree with TRBD2. Germline CDR1 reads SGHTA; CDR2 reads FQGNSA. The junction had 9 bases not matched to a gene; V was cut back by 5 bases and J by 5 bases. This CDR3 has 16 amino acids.

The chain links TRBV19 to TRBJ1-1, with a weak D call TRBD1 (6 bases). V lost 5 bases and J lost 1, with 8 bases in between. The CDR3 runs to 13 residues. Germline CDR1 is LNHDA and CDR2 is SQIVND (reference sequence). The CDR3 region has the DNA TGTGCCAGTAGTTTACAGGGGAACACTGAAGCTTTCTTT. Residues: CASSLQGNTEAFF.

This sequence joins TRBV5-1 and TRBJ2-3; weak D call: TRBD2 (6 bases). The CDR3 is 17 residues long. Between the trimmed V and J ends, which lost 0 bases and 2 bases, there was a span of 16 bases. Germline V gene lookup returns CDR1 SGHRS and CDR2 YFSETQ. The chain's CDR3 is CASSLDDGRTNTDTQYF. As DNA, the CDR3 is TGCGCCAGCAGCTTGGATGACGGGCGGACTAACACAGATACGCAGTATTTT.

The CDR3 DNA reads TGTGCCAGCAGCCAAGACCCCGCTAGCGGGGGGCCTTTGGCCCAGTACTTC. Translated, it gives CASSQDPASGGPLAQYF. The rearrangement joins TRBV3-1 (or the pseudogene TRBV3-2) to TRBJ2-5; 11 bases match TRBD2. This CDR3 spans 17 amino acids. J was trimmed by 9 bases and V by 0 bases; bases with no gene match: 12. Germline CDR1 reads LGHDT; CDR2 reads YNNKEL (reference sequence).

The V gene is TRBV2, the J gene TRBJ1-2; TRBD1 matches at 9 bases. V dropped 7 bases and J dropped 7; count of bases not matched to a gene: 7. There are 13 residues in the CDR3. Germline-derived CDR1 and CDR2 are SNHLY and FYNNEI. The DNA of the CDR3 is TGTGCCAGCAATCGGGACAGGGACGGTGGCTACACCTTC. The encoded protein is CASNRDRDGGYTF.

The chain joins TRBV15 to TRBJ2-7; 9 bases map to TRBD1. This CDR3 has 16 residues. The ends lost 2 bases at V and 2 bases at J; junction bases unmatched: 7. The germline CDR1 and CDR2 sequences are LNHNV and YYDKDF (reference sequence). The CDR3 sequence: CATSRTGDRATYEQYF. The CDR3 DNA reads TGTGCCACCAGCAGAACGGGGGACAGGGCTACCTACGAGCAGTACTTC. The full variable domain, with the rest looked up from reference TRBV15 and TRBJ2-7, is DAMVIQNPRYQVTQFGKPVTLSCSQTLNHNVMYWYQQKSSQAPKLLFHYYDKDFNNEADTPDNFQSRRPNTSFCFLDIRSPGLGDTAMYLCATSRTGDRATYEQYFGPGTRLTVT.

The CDR3 loop is CASSTRPRTDTQYF. The CDR3 DNA reads TGTGCCAGCAGCACGCGGCCGCGCACAGATACGCAGTATTTT. The J gene is TRBJ2-3, the V gene TRBV9, with unresolved D. Per germline, CDR1 SGDLS and CDR2 YYNGEE. The CDR3 has 14 amino acids. The germline V and J ends were trimmed by 4 bases and 1 base, with 10 bases remaining between them.

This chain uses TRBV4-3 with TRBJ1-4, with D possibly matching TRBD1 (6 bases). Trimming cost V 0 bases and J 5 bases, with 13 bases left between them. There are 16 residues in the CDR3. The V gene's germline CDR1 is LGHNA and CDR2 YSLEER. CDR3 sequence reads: CASSQDGGAENEKLFF. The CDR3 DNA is TGCGCCAGCAGCCAAGACGGGGGGGCAGAAAATGAAAAACTGTTTTTT.

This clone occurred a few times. CDR3 sequence reads: CASSLGDRMNTEAFF. DNA of the CDR3: TGTGCCAGCAGCTTAGGAGACAGGATGAACACTGAAGCTTTCTTT. The J gene is TRBJ1-1, the V gene TRBV7-9; tentative D call: TRBD1 (6 bases). CDR3 size: 15 residues. V was cut by 1 base and J by 0 bases, with 9 bases left in between. From germline, CDR1 is SEHNR and CDR2 FQNEAQ (reference sequence).

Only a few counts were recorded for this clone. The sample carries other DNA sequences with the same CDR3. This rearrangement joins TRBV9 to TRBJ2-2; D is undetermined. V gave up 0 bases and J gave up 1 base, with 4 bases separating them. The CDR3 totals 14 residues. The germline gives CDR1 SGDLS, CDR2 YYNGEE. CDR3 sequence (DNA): TGTGCCAGCAGCGTAGTTCAGAACACCGGGGAGCTGTTTTTT. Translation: CASSVVQNTGELFF.

CDR3 bases: TGTGCCAGCAGCTTAAGACAGGGACCTCGCACAGATACGCAGTATTTT. It encodes CASSLRQGPRTDTQYF. The chain has TRBV7-2 and TRBJ2-3; TRBD1 matches 7 bases. This CDR3 region has 16 residues. The V and J ends lost 2 bases and 1 base, in that order; junction bases with no gene match: 6. Germline CDR1 reads SGHTA; CDR2 reads FQGNSA.

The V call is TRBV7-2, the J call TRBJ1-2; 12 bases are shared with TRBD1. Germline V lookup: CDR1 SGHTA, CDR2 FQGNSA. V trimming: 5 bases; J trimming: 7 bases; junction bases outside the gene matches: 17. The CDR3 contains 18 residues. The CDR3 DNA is TGTGCCAGCAGCCGTGAGATTATCGGGACAGGGGGCTGGGGTGGCTACACCTTC. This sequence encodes CASSREIIGTGGWGGYTF.

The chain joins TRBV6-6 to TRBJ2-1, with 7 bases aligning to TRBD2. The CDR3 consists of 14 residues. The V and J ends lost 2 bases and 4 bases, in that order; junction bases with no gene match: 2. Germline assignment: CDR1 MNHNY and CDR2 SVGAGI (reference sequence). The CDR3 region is CASSYGGGYNEQFF. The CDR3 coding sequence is TGTGCCAGCAGTTACGGGGGGGGATACAATGAGCAGTTCTTC.

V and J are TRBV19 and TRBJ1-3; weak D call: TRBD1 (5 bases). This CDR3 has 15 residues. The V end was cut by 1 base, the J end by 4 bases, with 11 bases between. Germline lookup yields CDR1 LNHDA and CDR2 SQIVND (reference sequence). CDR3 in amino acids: CASSIVEGAGNTIYF. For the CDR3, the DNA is TGTGCCAGTAGTATAGTCGAAGGGGCCGGAAACACCATATATTTT.

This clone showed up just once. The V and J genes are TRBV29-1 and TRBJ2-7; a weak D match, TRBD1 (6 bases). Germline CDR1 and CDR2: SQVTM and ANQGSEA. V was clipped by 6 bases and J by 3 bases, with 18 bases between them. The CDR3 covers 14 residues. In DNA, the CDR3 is TGCAGCGTATCTTCGGACAGACGGAGCTACGAGCAGTACTTC. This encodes CSVSSDRRSYEQYF.

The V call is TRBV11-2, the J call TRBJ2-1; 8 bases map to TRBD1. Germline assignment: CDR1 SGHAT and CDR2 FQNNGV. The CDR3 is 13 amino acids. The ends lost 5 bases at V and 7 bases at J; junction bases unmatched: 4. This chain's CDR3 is CASSANRGNEQFF. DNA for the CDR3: TGTGCCAGCAGCGCAAACAGGGGGAATGAGCAGTTCTTC.

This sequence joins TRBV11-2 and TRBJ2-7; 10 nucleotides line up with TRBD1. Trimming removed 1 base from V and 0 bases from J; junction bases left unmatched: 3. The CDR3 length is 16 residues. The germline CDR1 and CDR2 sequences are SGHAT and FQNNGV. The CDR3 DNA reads TGTGCCAGCAGCTTAGCGACAGGGGGCTACTCCTACGAGCAGTACTTC. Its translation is CASSLATGGYSYEQYF.

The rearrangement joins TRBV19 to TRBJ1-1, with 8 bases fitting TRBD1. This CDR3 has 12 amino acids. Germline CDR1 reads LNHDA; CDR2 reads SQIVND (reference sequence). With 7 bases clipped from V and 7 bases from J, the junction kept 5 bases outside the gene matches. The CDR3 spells CASTPGGIEAFF. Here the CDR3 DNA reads TGTGCCAGTACCCCAGGGGGCATTGAAGCTTTCTTT.

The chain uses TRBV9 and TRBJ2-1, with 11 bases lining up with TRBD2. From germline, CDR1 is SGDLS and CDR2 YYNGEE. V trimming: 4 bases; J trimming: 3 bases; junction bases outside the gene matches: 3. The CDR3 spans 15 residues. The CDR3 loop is CASSRTSGGYNEQFF. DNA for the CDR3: TGTGCCAGCAGCCGAACTAGCGGGGGCTACAATGAGCAGTTCTTC.

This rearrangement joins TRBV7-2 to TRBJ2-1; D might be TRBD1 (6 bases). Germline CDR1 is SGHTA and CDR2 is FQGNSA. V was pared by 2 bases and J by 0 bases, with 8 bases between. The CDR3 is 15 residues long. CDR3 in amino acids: CASSLTGSSYNEQFF. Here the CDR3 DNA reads TGTGCCAGCAGCTTAACAGGGAGCTCCTACAATGAGCAGTTCTTC.

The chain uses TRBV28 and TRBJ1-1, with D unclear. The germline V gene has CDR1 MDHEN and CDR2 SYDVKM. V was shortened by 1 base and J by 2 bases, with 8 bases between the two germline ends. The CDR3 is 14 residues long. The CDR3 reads CASSLSGFNTEAFF. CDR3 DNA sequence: TGTGCCAGCAGTTTATCCGGGTTTAACACTGAAGCTTTCTTT.

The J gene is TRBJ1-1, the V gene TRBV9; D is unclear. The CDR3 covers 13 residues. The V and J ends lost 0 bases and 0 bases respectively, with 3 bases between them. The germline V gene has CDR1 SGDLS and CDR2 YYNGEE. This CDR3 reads CASSVAMNTEAFF. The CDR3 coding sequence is TGTGCCAGCAGCGTAGCAATGAACACTGAAGCTTTCTTT. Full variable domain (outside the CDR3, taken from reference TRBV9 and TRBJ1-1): DSGVTQTPKHLITATGQRVTLRCSPRSGDLSVYWYQQSLDQGLQFLIQYYNGEERAKGNILERFSAQQFPDLHSELNLSSLELGDSALYFCASSVAMNTEAFFGQGTRLTVV.

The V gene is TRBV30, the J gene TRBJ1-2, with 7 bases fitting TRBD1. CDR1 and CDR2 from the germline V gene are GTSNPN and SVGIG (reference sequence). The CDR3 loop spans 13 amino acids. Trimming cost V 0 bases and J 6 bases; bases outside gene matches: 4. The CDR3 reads CAWSVRQGDGYTF. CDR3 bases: TGTGCCTGGAGTGTAAGACAGGGCGATGGCTACACCTTC.